This T cell receptor beta chain was sequenced for a study of cytomegalovirus exposure and HLA in healthy donors. Primers for the PCR totalled 60 Vbeta and 13 Jbeta. This table comes from immunoSEQ multiplex PCR, and its TCRdb copy is limited to in-frame clones, with some not included. The table lists roughly 170,000 clones, 75% to 85% of them singletons. Regarding this clone: Its matching antigen is unknown.

Germline-derived CDR1 and CDR2 are KGHSH and LQKENI. CDR3 size: 15 residues. J was trimmed by 6 bases and V by 1 base; bases with no gene match: 8. Study results and limitations: Overall, roughly 170 TCR beta chains were annotated as cytomegalovirus-associated. In a later analysis, parvovirus B19, influenza, CMV and Epstein-Barr virus appeared linked to several top co-occurrence clusters. Some segments of the V type, notably TRBV6-2 and TRBV6-3, were excluded as indistinguishable.

Sequencing input: PBMCs. V is TRBV18 and J is TRBJ2-7; 8 bases map to TRBD1. The clonotype was recovered from a man aged 30-40 years in good health and CMV-seropositive. The CDR3, as DNA: TGTGCCAGCTCACCACGATCCGGACAGGGACGCGAGCAGTACTTC. Translated: CASSPRSGQGREQYF.